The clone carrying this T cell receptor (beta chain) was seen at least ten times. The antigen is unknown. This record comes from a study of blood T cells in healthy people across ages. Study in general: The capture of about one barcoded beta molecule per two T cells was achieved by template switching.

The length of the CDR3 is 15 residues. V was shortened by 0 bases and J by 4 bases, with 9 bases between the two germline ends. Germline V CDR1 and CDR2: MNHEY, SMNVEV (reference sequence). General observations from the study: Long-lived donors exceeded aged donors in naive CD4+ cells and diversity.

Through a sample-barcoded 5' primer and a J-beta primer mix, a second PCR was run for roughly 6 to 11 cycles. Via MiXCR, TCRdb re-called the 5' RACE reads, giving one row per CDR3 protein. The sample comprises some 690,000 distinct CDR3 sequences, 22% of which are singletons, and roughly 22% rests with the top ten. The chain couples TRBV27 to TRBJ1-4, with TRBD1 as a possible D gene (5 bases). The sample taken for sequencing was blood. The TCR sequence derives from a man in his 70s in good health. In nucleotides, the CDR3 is TGTGCCAGCAGTTTATCAGGGGCGATTAATGAAAAACTGTTTTTT. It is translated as CASSLSGAINEKLFF.